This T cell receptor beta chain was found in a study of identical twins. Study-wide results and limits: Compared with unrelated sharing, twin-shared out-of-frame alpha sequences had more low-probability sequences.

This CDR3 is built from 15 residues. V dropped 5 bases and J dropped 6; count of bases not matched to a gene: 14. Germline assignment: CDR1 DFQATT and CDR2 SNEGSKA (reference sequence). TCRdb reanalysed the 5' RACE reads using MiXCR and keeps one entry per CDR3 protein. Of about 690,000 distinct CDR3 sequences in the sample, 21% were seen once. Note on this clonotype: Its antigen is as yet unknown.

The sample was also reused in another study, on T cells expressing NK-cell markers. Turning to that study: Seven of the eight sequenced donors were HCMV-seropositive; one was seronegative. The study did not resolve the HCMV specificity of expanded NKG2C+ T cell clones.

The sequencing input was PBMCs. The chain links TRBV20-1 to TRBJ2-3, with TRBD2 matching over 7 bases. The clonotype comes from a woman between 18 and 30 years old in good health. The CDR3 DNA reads TGCAGTGCTCCCCTCCACAGCGGGGCCACGGATACGCAGTATTTT. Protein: CSAPLHSGATDTQYF.